Described below is a single T cell receptor (beta chain) sequence and its context. The antigen is not known. The data were obtained in a study of cytomegalovirus exposure and HLA in healthy donors. Regarding the study as a whole: In vitro work confirmed that three CMV-associated chains recognize CMV antigens.

Primers included in the PCR were 60 Vbeta and 13 Jbeta primers. Profiled with immunoSEQ multiplex PCR; TCRdb holds only in-frame clones, not every one. The sample shows about 160,000 clones, roughly four fifths of them seen only once. The TCR comes from a woman aged 50 to 65 in good health and CMV-seronegative. The sequenced sample consisted of PBMCs.

The CDR3 DNA follows: TGTGCCAGTCTTGACAGGGTTAACTACAATGAGCAGTTCTTC. It translates to CASLDRVNYNEQFF. The chain joins TRBV19 to TRBJ2-1; 7 bases are a match to TRBD1. This CDR3 spans 14 amino acids. CDR1 is LNHDA and CDR2 is SQIVND in the germline V gene (reference sequence). The ends lost 8 bases at V and 3 bases at J; junction bases unmatched: 7.